This T cell receptor (beta chain) was documented in a study of molecular identifiers for immune sequencing clone quantification. At the level of the study: With replicates, the RNA of around 20,000 or 100,000 naive CD8 cells was split five ways and four were sequenced.

This clonotype came up many times. Its matching antigen is unknown. Listed TCR primers, together with previously described methods, were used for the bulk TCR libraries. Each CDR3 protein gets one entry after TCRdb re-called the PCR reads with MiXCR. The table has some 93,000 distinct CDR3 sequences, around 20% seen once. The junction had 5 bases not matched to a gene; V was cut back by 6 bases and J by 1 base. This CDR3 contains 16 residues. From germline, CDR1 is MNHEY and CDR2 SMNVEV (reference sequence). Findings of the study overall: A shared barcode on identical TCR molecules could lead to underestimated sizes for highly expanded clones. Clones of above 20 RNA copies carried over 99% of effector molecules; in naive cells they carried under 1%.

The TCR was taken from a human donor in good health. Some libraries in this study had Jurkat cell RNA spiked in. This sequence joins TRBV27 and TRBJ2-5; 13 bases are a match to TRBD2. The specimen was naive CD8+ T cells from blood, with Jurkat cell RNA spiked in. The sample's subset: FACS-sorted CD8+CD4-CCR7+CD45RA+ naive T cells. The CDR3 coding sequence is TGTGCCAGCAGAGCAACTAGCGGGAGGGTCCAAGAGACCCAGTACTTC. Amino acids: CASRATSGRVQETQYF.